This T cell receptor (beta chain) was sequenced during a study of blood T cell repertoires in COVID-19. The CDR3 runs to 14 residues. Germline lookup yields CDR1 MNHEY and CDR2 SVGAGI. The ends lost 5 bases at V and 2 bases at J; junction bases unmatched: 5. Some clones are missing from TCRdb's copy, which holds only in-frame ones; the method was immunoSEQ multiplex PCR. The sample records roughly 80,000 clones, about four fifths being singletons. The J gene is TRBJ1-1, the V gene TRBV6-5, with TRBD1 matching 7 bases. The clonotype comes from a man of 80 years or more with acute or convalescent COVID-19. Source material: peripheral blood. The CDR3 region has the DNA TGTGCCAGCAGTCGGACAGGACAAAACACTGAAGCTTTCTTT. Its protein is CASSRTGQNTEAFF.